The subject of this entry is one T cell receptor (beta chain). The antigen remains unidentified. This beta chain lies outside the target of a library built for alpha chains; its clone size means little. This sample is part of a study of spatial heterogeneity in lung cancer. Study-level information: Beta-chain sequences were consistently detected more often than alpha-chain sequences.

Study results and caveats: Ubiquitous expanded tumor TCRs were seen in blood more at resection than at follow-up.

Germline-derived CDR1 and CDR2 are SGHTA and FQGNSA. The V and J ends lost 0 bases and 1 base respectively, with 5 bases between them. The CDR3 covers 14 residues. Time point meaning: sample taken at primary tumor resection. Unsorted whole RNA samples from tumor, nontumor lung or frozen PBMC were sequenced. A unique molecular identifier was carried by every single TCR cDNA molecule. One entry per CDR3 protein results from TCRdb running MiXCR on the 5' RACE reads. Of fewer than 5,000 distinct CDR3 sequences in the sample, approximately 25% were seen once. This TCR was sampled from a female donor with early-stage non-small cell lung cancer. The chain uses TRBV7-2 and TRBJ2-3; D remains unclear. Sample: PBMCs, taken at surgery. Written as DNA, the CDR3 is TGTGCCAGCAGCTTAGCGAGCGGCACAGATACGCAGTATTTT. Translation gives CASSLASGTDTQYF.